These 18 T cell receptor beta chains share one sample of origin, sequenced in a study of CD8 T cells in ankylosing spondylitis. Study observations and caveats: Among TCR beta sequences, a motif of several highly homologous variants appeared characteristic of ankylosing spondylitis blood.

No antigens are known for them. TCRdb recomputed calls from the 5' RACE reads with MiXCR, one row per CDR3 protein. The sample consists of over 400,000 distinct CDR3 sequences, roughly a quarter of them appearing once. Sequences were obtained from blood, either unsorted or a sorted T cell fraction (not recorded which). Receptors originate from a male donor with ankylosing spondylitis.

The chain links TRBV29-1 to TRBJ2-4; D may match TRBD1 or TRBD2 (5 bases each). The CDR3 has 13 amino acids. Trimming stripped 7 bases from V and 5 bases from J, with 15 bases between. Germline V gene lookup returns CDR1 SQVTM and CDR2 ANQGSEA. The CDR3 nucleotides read TGCAGCGGTCCTCCTAGGGACGAAAACATTCAGTACTTC. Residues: CSGPPRDENIQYF. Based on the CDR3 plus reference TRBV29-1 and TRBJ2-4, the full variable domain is SAVISQKPSRDICQRGTSLTIQCQVDSQVTMMFWYRQQPGQSLTLIATANQGSEATYESGFVIDKFPISRPNLTFSTLTVSNMSPEDSSIYLCSGPPRDENIQYFGAGTRLSVL.

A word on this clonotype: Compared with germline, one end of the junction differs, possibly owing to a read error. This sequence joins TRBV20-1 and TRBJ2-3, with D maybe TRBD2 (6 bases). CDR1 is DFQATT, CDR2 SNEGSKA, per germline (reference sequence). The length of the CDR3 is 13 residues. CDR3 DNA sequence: TGTAGTGGGGGGAGGCCGGGCACAGATACGCAGTATTTT. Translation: CSGGRPGTDTQYF.

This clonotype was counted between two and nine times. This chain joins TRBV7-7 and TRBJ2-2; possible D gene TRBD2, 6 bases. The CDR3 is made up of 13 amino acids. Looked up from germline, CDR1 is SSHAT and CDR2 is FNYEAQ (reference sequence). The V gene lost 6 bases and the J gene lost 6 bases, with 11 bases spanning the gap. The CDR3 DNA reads TGTGCCAGCAGACAAGGCGGGGCCGGGGAGCTGTTTTTT. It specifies CASRQGGAGELFF.

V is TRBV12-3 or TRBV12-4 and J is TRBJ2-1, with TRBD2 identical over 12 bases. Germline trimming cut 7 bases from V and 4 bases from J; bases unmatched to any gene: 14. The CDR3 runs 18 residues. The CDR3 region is CASTLTSGRRAGYNEQFF. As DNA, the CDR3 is TGTGCCAGCACTCTGACTAGCGGGAGACGGGCGGGATACAATGAGCAGTTCTTC.

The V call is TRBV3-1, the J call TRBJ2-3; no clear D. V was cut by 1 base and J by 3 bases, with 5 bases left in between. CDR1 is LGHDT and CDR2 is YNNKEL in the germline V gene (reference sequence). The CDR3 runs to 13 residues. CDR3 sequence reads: CASSQGRTDTQYF. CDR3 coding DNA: TGTGCCAGCAGCCAAGGCCGTACAGATACGCAGTATTTT.

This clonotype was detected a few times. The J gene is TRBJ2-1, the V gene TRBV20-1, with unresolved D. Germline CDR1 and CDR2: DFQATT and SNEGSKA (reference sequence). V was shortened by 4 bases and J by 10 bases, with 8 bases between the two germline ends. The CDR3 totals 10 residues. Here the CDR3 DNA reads TGCAGTGCTACAAACGTAGAGCAGTTCTTC. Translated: CSATNVEQFF.

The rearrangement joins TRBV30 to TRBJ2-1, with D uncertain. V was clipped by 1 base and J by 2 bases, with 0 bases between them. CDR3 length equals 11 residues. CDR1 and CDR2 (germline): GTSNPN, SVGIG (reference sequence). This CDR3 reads CAWSAYNEQFF. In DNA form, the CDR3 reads TGTGCCTGGAGTGCCTACAATGAGCAGTTCTTC.

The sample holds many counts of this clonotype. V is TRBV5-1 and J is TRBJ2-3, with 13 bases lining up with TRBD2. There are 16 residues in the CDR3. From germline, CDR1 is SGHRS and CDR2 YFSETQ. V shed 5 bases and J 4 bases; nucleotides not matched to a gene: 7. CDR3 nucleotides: TGCGCCAGCAGACCGGGACTAGCGGGATGGGCAGATACGCAGTATTTT. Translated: CASRPGLAGWADTQYF.

The CDR3, as DNA: TGTGCCTGGAAACTAGCGGGAGGGCAGAAAGATACGCAGTATTTT. Residues: CAWKLAGGQKDTQYF. The rearrangement links TRBV30 to TRBJ2-3, with TRBD2 identical over 13 bases. With V trimmed by 4 bases and J by 5 bases, 6 bases remained unmatched. The CDR3 has 15 amino acids. Germline V gene lookup returns CDR1 GTSNPN and CDR2 SVGIG (reference sequence).

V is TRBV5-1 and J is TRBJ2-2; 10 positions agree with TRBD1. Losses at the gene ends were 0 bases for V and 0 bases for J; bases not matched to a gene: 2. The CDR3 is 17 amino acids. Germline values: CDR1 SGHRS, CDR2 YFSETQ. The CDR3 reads CASSLATGGSNTGELFF. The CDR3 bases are TGCGCCAGCAGCTTGGCGACAGGGGGCTCGAACACCGGGGAGCTGTTTTTT.

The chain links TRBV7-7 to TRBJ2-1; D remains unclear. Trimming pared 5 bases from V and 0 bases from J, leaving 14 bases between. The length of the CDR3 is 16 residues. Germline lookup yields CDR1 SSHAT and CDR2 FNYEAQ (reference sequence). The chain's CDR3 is CASSRDPTSSYNEQFF. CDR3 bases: TGTGCCAGCAGCCGCGACCCGACGAGCTCCTACAATGAGCAGTTCTTC.

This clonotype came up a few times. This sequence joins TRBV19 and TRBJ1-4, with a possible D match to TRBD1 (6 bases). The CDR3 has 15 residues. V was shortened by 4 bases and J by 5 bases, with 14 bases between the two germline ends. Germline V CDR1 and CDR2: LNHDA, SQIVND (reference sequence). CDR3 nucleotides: TGTGCCAGTAGTAGTGAAGGACAGACGAATGAAAAACTGTTTTTT. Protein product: CASSSEGQTNEKLFF.

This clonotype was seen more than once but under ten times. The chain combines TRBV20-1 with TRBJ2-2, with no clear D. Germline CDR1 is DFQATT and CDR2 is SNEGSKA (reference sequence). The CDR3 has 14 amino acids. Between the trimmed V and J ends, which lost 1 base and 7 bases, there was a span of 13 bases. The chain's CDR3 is CSARGPGFDGELFF. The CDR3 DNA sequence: TGCAGTGCTAGAGGTCCCGGTTTTGACGGGGAGCTGTTTTTT.

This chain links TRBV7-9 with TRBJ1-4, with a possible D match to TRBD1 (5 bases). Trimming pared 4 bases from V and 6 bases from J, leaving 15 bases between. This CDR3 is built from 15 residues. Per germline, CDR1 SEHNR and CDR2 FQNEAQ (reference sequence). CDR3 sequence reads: CASSYPEGPDEKLFF. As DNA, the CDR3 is TGTGCCAGCAGCTATCCCGAGGGACCTGATGAAAAACTGTTTTTT.

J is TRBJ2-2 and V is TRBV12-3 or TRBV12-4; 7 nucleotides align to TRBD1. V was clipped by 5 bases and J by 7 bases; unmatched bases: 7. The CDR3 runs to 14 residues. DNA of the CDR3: TGTGCCAGCAGTAAAGACAGGGAAATCGGGGAGCTGTTTTTT. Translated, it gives CASSKDREIGELFF.

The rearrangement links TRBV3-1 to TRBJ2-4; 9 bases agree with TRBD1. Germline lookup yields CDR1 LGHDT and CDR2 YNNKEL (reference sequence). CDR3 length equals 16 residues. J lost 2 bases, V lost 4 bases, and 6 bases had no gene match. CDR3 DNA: TGTGCCAGCAGCCCACGGACAGGGGATACCAAAAACATTCAGTACTTC. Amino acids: CASSPRTGDTKNIQYF.

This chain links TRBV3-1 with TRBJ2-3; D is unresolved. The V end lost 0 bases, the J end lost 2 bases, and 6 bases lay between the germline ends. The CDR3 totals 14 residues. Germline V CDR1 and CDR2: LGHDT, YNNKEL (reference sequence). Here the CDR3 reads CASSQEGITDTQYF. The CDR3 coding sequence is TGTGCCAGCAGCCAAGAGGGAATCACAGATACGCAGTATTTT.

The CDR3 DNA follows: TGTGCCAGCAGCTTGGAGGGGGTATACAATGAGCAGTTCTTC. This sequence encodes CASSLEGVYNEQFF. The V gene is TRBV5-4, the J gene TRBJ2-1; D might be TRBD1 (6 bases). This CDR3 has 14 residues. CDR1 and CDR2 (germline): SGHNT, YYREEE (reference sequence). The ends were cut back, 0 bases at V and 4 bases at J, with 8 bases in the middle.